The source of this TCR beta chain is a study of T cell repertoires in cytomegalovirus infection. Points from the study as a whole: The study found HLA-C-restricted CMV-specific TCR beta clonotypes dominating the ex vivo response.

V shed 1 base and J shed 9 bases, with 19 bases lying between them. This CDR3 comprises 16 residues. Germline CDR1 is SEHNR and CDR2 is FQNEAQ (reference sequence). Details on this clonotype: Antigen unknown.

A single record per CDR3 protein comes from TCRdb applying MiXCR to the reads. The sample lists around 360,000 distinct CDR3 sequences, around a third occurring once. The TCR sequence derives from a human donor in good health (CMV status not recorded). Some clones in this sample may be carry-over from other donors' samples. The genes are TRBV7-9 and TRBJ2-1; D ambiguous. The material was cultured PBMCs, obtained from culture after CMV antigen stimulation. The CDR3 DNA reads TGTGCCAGCAGCTTAGTCGTCAGCCCCTACGTAACTGAGCAGTTCTTC. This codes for CASSLVVSPYVTEQFF.